This note documents a single T cell receptor (beta chain) sequence. The data are from a study of T cell repertoires in cytomegalovirus infection. TCRdb processed the reads anew with MiXCR; each CDR3 protein has one entry. Altogether 300,000 to 450,000 distinct CDR3 sequences are present, approximately 18% being singletons, with the ten largest covering approximately 8%. V lost 6 bases to trimming and J lost 3 bases; unmatched junction nucleotides: 5. CDR3 length: 14 amino acids. Sequences were obtained from PBMCs. The TCR comes from a human donor in good health (CMV status not recorded). Some clones in this sample may be carry-over from other donors' samples. V usage is TRBV12-3 or TRBV12-4 and J usage is TRBJ2-1, with TRBD1 matching over 7 bases. CDR3 sequence: CASRARGYYNEQFF. The CDR3 nucleotides are TGTGCCAGCAGGGCCAGGGGGTACTACAATGAGCAGTTCTTC.